Following are 7 T cell receptor beta chains from one sample sequenced in a study of shared clonotypes between healthy human individuals. The data were produced by immunoSEQ multiplex PCR, yet TCRdb's version contains in-frame clones alone and is incomplete. The table records roughly 810,000 clones, about 96% of them present only once. As defined, naive CD8 cells were CD45RO-negative and positively selected for CCR7, with terminally differentiated effector memory CD45RA+ cells excluded. The specimen sequenced was naive CD8+ T cells sorted from blood. These receptors came from a man aged 25 to 40 in good health.

The V gene is TRBV27, the J gene TRBJ2-1; 7 bases map to TRBD2. The CDR3 consists of 13 residues. V was clipped by 5 bases and J by 5 bases; unmatched bases: 3. Germline CDR1 is MNHEY and CDR2 is SMNVEV (reference sequence). CDR3 loop: CASSGDYDNEQFF. In DNA, the CDR3 is TGTGCCAGCAGTGGGGACTACGACAATGAGCAGTTCTTC.

This clone was picked up a small number of times. The CDR3 nucleotides are TGTGCCAGCAGCTTATTGCAGGGGGTGTGGGAGCAGTACTTC. This translates into CASSLLQGVWEQYF. The V call is TRBV7-8, the J call TRBJ2-7, with 7 bases identical to TRBD1. The V and J ends lost 2 bases and 7 bases, in that order; junction bases with no gene match: 8. The CDR3 is 14 residues long. Germline assignment: CDR1 SGHVS and CDR2 FQNEAQ.

This chain connects TRBV10-1 to TRBJ1-3; 7 bases match TRBD1. Germline V gives CDR1 WNHNN, CDR2 SYGVQD (reference sequence). V was pared by 10 bases and J by 4 bases, with 4 bases of the junction left unmatched. This CDR3 comprises 12 residues. The CDR3 bases are TGCGCCACCACGACAGGGGGAAACACCATATATTTT. As protein: CATTTGGNTIYF.

V gene TRBV27 combines with J gene TRBJ2-7, with a tentative D call TRBD2 (6 bases). The CDR3 extends over 14 amino acids. V was pared by 2 bases and J by 0 bases, with 8 bases between. CDR1 is MNHEY and CDR2 is SMNVEV in the germline V gene (reference sequence). DNA of the CDR3: TGTGCCAGCAGTTTACGCGGGGACTCCTACGAGCAGTACTTC. This encodes CASSLRGDSYEQYF.

The chain uses TRBV2 and TRBJ1-1; D gene ambiguous. The V end was cut by 2 bases, the J end by 3 bases, with 4 bases between. The germline V gene has CDR1 SNHLY and CDR2 FYNNEI. The CDR3 loop spans 12 amino acids. The CDR3 sequence: CASSELDTEAFF. The CDR3 DNA sequence: TGTGCCAGCAGTGAATTGGACACTGAAGCTTTCTTT.

As to this clone: This CDR3 is also generated by other DNA sequences in the sample. The chain joins TRBV11-2 to TRBJ2-7; no reliable D call. There are 13 residues in the CDR3. With 1 base removed from V and 3 bases from J, the gap between germline ends came to 7 bases. Germline V gene data show CDR1 as SGHAT and CDR2 as FQNNGV. CDR3 residues: CASSLATNYEQYF. The CDR3, as DNA: TGTGCCAGCAGCTTAGCAACTAACTACGAGCAGTACTTC.

In regard to this clone: Other nucleotide sequences in the sample specify the same CDR3. The rearrangement links TRBV7-9 to TRBJ1-5; D is ambiguous. There are 14 residues in the CDR3. Trimming cost V 1 base and J 0 bases, with 4 bases left between them. CDR1 SEHNR and CDR2 FQNEAQ come from the germline V gene (reference sequence). The CDR3 nucleotides read TGTGCCAGCAGCTTAGAAAGTAGCAATCAGCCCCAGCATTTT. The encoded protein is CASSLESSNQPQHF.